This section outlines one T cell receptor (beta chain) sequence together with its context. Its target is not known. The germline CDR1 and CDR2 sequences are SNHLY and FYNNEI. The V end lost 3 bases, the J end lost 3 bases, and 9 bases lay between the germline ends. The CDR3 has 13 amino acids. Carrying unique molecular identifiers, the cDNA also gained a universal primer site through template switching. TCRdb reprocessed the 5' RACE reads via MiXCR and lists one record per CDR3 protein. The top ten hold around 5.4% of the sample, which has about 240,000 distinct CDR3 sequences, approximately 8% seen once. This entry comes from a study of identical twins. Broader study findings: The analysis was cross-sectional rather than longitudinal within donors.

These data are also associated with another study on yellow fever vaccine responses in identical twins.

The specimen was CD8+ T cells sorted from blood. The clonotype was recovered from a woman aged 18-29 years in good health. This chain uses TRBV2 with TRBJ2-7; D gene unclear. Written as DNA, the CDR3 is TGTGCCAGCAGTGACCGGAGATTCTACGAGCAGTACTTC. Translating gives CASSDRRFYEQYF.